What follows describes a single T cell receptor (beta chain). What it binds is not known. These data belong to a study of OX40 agonist ivuxolimab in advanced cancers. Study background: Intravenous ivuxolimab at 0.01 to 10 mg/kg was given to patients every 2 weeks. Among those enrolled, mean age was about 63 years (range about 23 to 90) and 75% to 90% were male.

The ends lost 0 bases at V and 7 bases at J; junction bases unmatched: 6. CDR1 and CDR2 from the germline V gene are SGHAT and FQNNGV. The CDR3 covers 15 residues. Sequencing used immunoSEQ multiplex PCR; TCRdb keeps in-frame clones, though not all of them. The profile shows more than 65,000 clones, under 90% of them singletons. Study outcomes and limitations: There was clonal expansion of CD4+ and CD8+ blood T cells by week 6 at 0.1 to 3.0 mg/kg. Normalized expansion of T-cell clones was also low for some nonresponders.

The V and J genes are TRBV11-2 and TRBJ1-2, with TRBD1 matching over 9 bases. The clonotype originates from an adult with an advanced solid tumor such as melanoma, head and neck, liver or kidney cancer. The sample in question was CD4+ or CD8+ T cells sorted from blood, obtained in a trial of the OX40 agonist ivuxolimab. The CDR3 DNA follows: TGTGCCAGCAGCTTAGATCTCTGGACAGGGGTTGGCTACACCTTC. Translated, it gives CASSLDLWTGVGYTF.